This entry is about one TCR beta chain. This clone's antigen is unknown. Base quality data are lacking; no much larger clone is found one base away. These data are taken from a study of blood T cell repertoires in COVID-19 (TCRdb year 2020). Regarding the study in general: Collaborator samples came from the United States, Italy and Spain and covered acute and convalescent phases of COVID-19. The material from the prospective study consisted of cDNA or gDNA derived from T cells, B-cell-depleted T cells, or PBMCs. The dataset comprised deeply sampled blood TCRbeta repertoires from subjects exposed to, actively infected with, or recovered from COVID-19. The repertoires were released in a freely available public database intended as a resource for research on the immune response to SARS-CoV-2. Samples were obtained from the ongoing ImmuneRACE study (first 160 participants) and from approximately 1,200 subjects provided by 6 global collaborators. Sample metadata almost always included a de-identified subject ID, COVID-19 status, age in years and sex. Where available, HLA class I and class II types were taken from metadata supplied by the sample provider and were not determined by assay-based typing. What the research found in general, with its limitations: How much clinical and demographic metadata was included differed by source and by participant, and the metadata was provided uncurated.

Participants in the prospective study were aged roughly 18 to 100 years, lived in about two dozen United States geographic areas, and enrolled through a virtual design. In the prospective study, cohorts were assigned on the basis of participant-reported clinical history obtained from a screening survey and a study questionnaire. In the prospective study, mobile phlebotomists collected whole blood, serum and a nasopharyngeal or oropharyngeal swab from each participant. Prospective study participants could optionally give additional blood draws and questionnaires over a roughly 2-month period. Blood samples from the prospective study were shipped frozen or at room temperature prior to DNA extraction. TCRbeta CDR3 regions were amplified from genomic DNA using the immunoSEQ Assay, a bias-controlled multiplex PCR. The original methods were these. The number of nucleated cells in each sample was estimated by amplification of reference gene primers within the assay. To quantify the absolute abundance of each unique TCRbeta CDR3 rearrangement, sequence reads were collapsed and filtered. Productive Simpson clonality was computed per sample as the square root of Simpson's diversity index over productive rearrangements. Entries here come from immuneACCESS through TCRdb and include only in-frame sequences with V and J called. Some clones fail to appear in such tables; in the studies checked, an unresolved V gene covers under half of the shortfall, and the cause of the remainder is unknown. V and J calls and clone size are copied from that table; D and trimming were computed from the DNA. In this sample the table shows about 160,000 clones, over 75% of which occur a single time. 5.6% of the sample is in the top ten clones.

CDR1 and CDR2, looked up from the germline V gene, are ENHRY and SYGVKD. The CDR3 runs 13 residues from the cysteine to the phenylalanine. Only the CDR3 region is kept as DNA, spanning 39 bases read in frame from base 1. Clipping removes 6 bases from V and 3 bases from J, with 3 as the unmatched junction base count. The TCR originated in a woman aged 40-49 years with acute COVID-19. The specimen was PBMCs or T cells enriched from blood (not recorded which). The chain employs TRBV10-3 and TRBJ1-1, with 8 central nucleotides matching TRBD1. The nucleotide sequence is TGTGCCATCAGGGACAGGGCGGACACTGAAGCTTTCTTT. Protein translation: CAIRDRADTEAFF.